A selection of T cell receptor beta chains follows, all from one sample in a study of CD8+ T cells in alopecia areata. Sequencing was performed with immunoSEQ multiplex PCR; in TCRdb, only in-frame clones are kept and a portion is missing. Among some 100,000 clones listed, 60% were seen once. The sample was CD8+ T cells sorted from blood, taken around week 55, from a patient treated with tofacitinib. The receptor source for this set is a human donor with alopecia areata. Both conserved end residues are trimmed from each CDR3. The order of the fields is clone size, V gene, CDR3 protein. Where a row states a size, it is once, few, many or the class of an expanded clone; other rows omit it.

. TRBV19 ASNKQGVWANTEAF
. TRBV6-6 ASSSYSGGNEQF
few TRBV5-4 ASSPRGRETQY
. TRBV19 ASNIGPYGYT
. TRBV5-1 ASSGSGQTSGNTIY
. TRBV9 ASSVSGGNSPLH
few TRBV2 ASSEVSSNSPLH
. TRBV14 ASSQDQRLEAF
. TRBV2 ASHFQSDTQY
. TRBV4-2 ASSPKCIPDRLYTPSYYYGYT
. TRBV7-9 ASSSDRGPQPQH
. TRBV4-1 ASSQEGKRGATNEQF
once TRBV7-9 AWTVLNTEAF
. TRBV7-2 ASTLSRDYGYT
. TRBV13 ASSLGGMSETQY
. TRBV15 ATSRSGPGTDRP
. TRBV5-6 ASSNGVDTQY
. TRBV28 ATIGLAGRNEQF
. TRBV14 ASGSRIPGANVLT
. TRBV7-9 ASSQSQPFYEQY
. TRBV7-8 ASSRDIRTDTQY
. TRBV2 ATTLSYEQY
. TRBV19 ASSSGTGYEQY
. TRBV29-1 SVESLPGQDYGYT
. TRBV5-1 ASSLAGRGDQPQH
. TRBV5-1 ASSLAGPPYEQY
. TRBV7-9 ASSSDRSYEQY
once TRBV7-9 ASSYGGAELF
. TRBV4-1 ASSQEGKEQY
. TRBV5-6 ASRAGTTYEQY
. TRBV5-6 ASSLMGEGRTEAF
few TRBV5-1 ASSWAFSGSGELF
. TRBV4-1 ASSHLRPPSGNTIY
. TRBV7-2 ASSLIPSGGYEQY
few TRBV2 ASSVGTGNTGELF
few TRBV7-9 ASSSPLSGWDGYT
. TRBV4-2 ASSQDGGGHDNEQF
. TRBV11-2 ASSLRPTEAF
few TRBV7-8 AIPGRSLFANTGELF
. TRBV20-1 SGYGYT
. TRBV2 ASTGQIAEQY
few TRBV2 ASNGGGSPLH
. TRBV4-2 ASSPETGFNQPQH
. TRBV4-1 ASSQDDTDPYNEQF
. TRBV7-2 ASSLLAGAYEQY